This T cell receptor beta chain was identified during a study of molecular identifiers for immune sequencing clone quantification. Sorted naive CD8 T cells were those defined as CD8+CD4-CCR7+CD45RA+. After removal of 7 bases from V and 0 bases from J, the junction contained 6 bases not matched to a gene. Germline V CDR1 and CDR2: SNHLY, FYNNEI. The CDR3 sequence is 15 residues long. As regards this clonotype: As yet, its antigen is unknown.

Generation of bulk TCR libraries relied on previously described methods and listed TCR primers. A single record per CDR3 protein comes from TCRdb applying MiXCR to the PCR reads. The sample consists of under 600,000 distinct CDR3 sequences, 20% to 25% of them appearing once. General study findings and limits: Whereas naive cells kept under 1% of molecules in clones above 20 RNA copies, such clones held over 98% in effectors.

The sample taken for sequencing was naive CD8+ T cells from blood, with Jurkat cell RNA spiked in. Subset meaning: FACS-sorted CD8+CD4-CCR7+CD45RA+ naive T cells. The rearrangement uses TRBV2 and TRBJ2-1; 7 nucleotides match TRBD2. The TCR comes from a human donor in good health. Some libraries in this study had Jurkat cell RNA spiked in. The CDR3 DNA sequence: TGTGCCAGCACCACACTAGCGTCCTCCTACAATGAGCAGTTCTTC. It codes for CASTTLASSYNEQFF. Based on the CDR3 plus reference TRBV2 and TRBJ2-1, the full variable domain is EPEVTQTPSHQVTQMGQEVILRCVPISNHLYFYWYRQILGQKVEFLVSFYNNEISEKSEIFDDQFSVERPDGSNFTLKIRSTKLEDSAMYFCASTTLASSYNEQFFGPGTRLTVL.